These 27 T cell receptor beta chains share one sample of origin, sequenced in a study of blood T cell repertoires in COVID-19. TCRdb keeps only in-frame clones here, not all; method: immunoSEQ multiplex PCR. The sample carries more than 200,000 clones, roughly 87% recorded once. Sequencing was done on a sample of PBMCs or T cells enriched from blood (not recorded which). The receptors were sampled from a young man in a cohort exposed to, infected with or recovered from COVID-19 (not recorded which).

The chain carries TRBV3-1 (or the pseudogene TRBV3-2) and TRBJ2-7, with D possibly being TRBD1 (7 bases). Trimming pared 4 bases from V and 6 bases from J, leaving 16 bases between. The germline V gene encodes CDR1 LGHDT and CDR2 YNNKEL (reference sequence). CDR3 length: 14 residues. The CDR3 is CASSPDPGGSEQYF. For the CDR3, the DNA is TGTGCCAGCAGCCCGGACCCAGGGGGGAGCGAGCAGTACTTC.

CDR3 loop: CASSPGTGGRFF. CDR3 bases: TGTGCCAGCAGCCCCGGGACAGGGGGTCGGTTCTTC. The chain employs TRBV7-9 and TRBJ2-1, with 11 bases that match TRBD1. This CDR3 comprises 12 residues. With 5 bases clipped from V and 15 bases from J, the junction kept 6 bases outside the gene matches. Germline V lookup: CDR1 SEHNR, CDR2 FQNEAQ (reference sequence).

The chain has TRBV27 and TRBJ1-1; no reliable D call. Trimming shortened V by 0 bases and J by 5 bases, and 13 bases separated the two germline ends. This CDR3 contains 15 residues. Germline values: CDR1 MNHEY, CDR2 SMNVEV (reference sequence). This chain's CDR3 is CASSLSTTGGTEAFF. CDR3 nucleotides: TGTGCCAGCAGTTTATCGACAACTGGAGGGACTGAAGCTTTCTTT.

This rearrangement joins TRBV2 to TRBJ2-5; TRBD1 aligns across 9 bases. This CDR3 is built from 13 residues. V lost 8 bases, J lost 4 bases, and 5 bases stayed unmatched. Germline V gives CDR1 SNHLY, CDR2 FYNNEI. The DNA of the CDR3 is TGTGCCAGCCCGGGACAGGGAGGAGAGACCCAGTACTTC. Residues: CASPGQGGETQYF. The full variable domain, rest sourced from reference TRBV2 and TRBJ2-5, is EPEVTQTPSHQVTQMGQEVILRCVPISNHLYFYWYRQILGQKVEFLVSFYNNEISEKSEIFDDQFSVERPDGSNFTLKIRSTKLEDSAMYFCASPGQGGETQYFGPGTRLLVL.

The J gene is TRBJ1-6, the V gene TRBV6-5; D is unresolved. The CDR3 sequence is 12 residues long. Trimming stripped 6 bases from V and 10 bases from J, with 10 bases between. CDR1 MNHEY and CDR2 SVGAGI come from the germline V gene. CDR3 protein: CASSPLRSPLHF. The CDR3 DNA reads TGTGCCAGCAGCCCCTTGAGATCACCCCTCCACTTT.

The gene calls are TRBV21-1 and TRBJ1-3; TRBD1 was called by the table and not checked on the DNA. TRBV21-1 counts as a pseudogene. The CDR3 is 17 residues long. CDR3 sequence reads: CASRKKTVIISGNTIYF. As DNA, the CDR3 is TGTGCCAGCAGGAAGAAGACAGTTATAATCTCTGGAAACACCATATATTTT.

The chain recombines TRBV5-1 with TRBJ2-2, with 8 bases matching TRBD2. In germline, CDR1 is SGHRS, CDR2 YFSETQ. The CDR3 contains 14 residues. Trimming cost V 1 base and J 5 bases; bases outside gene matches: 1. CDR3 in DNA: TGCGCCAGCAGCTTGAAGCGGGAGACCGGGGAGCTGTTTTTT. Amino acid sequence: CASSLKRETGELFF.

This clone appeared a single time. Within the sample, other DNA sequences also encode this same CDR3. J is TRBJ1-6 and V is TRBV18; 7 bases match TRBD1. V lost 4 bases, J lost 7 bases, and 4 bases stayed unmatched. CDR1 is KGHSH and CDR2 is LQKENI in the germline V gene. The CDR3 sequence is 14 residues long. This CDR3 is CASSLGTENSPLHF. CDR3 sequence (DNA): TGTGCCAGCTCACTAGGGACAGAGAATTCACCCCTCCACTTT.

This chain joins TRBV4-1 and TRBJ2-3, with TRBD2 as a possible D gene (5 bases). V lost 0 bases, J lost 2 bases, and 12 bases lay in between. CDR1 is MGHRA and CDR2 is YSYEKL in the germline V gene. The CDR3 totals 16 residues. DNA for the CDR3: TGCGCCAGCAGCCAAGAACGGGGTCTGGTCACAGATACGCAGTATTTT. This codes for CASSQERGLVTDTQYF.

This chain joins TRBV5-6 and TRBJ1-1, with TRBD1 identical over 10 bases. Trimming took 4 bases from V and 1 from J; bases not matched to a gene: 10. The CDR3 runs 17 residues. The germline gives CDR1 SGHDT, CDR2 YYEEEE. CDR3 amino acids: CASSEDRGSFRNTEAFF. The CDR3 bases are TGTGCCAGCAGCGAGGACAGGGGGTCGTTTCGGAACACTGAAGCTTTCTTT.

This chain connects TRBV2 to TRBJ2-2; 7 nucleotides align to TRBD2. CDR1 and CDR2 from the germline V gene are SNHLY and FYNNEI. V trimming: 8 bases; J trimming: 1 base; junction bases outside the gene matches: 1. CDR3 length: 13 residues. DNA for the CDR3: TGTGCCAGCGCGGGGGAGAACACCGGGGAGCTGTTTTTT. As protein: CASAGENTGELFF.

The genes are TRBV6-5 and TRBJ2-2, with 8 nucleotides matching TRBD2. The CDR3 spans 15 residues. Germline CDR1 is MNHEY and CDR2 is SVGAGI. Losses at the gene ends were 6 bases for V and 0 bases for J; bases not matched to a gene: 3. CDR3 region: CASSLAGSNTGELFF. The DNA for the CDR3 is TGTGCCAGCAGCTTAGCGGGGTCGAACACCGGGGAGCTGTTTTTT.

This chain uses TRBV7-6 with TRBJ2-2; a weak D match, TRBD2 (5 bases). This CDR3 is built from 14 residues. Germline values: CDR1 SGHVS, CDR2 FNYEAQ. With 6 bases removed from V and 5 bases from J, the gap between germline ends came to 13 bases. The CDR3 DNA reads as TGTGCCAGCAGAACTAGGACGCTAACCGGGGAGCTGTTTTTT. It codes for CASRTRTLTGELFF.

CDR3 region: CASSKAFVLTDTQYF. CDR3 nucleotide sequence: TGTGCCAGCAGCAAAGCTTTCGTCCTCACAGATACGCAGTATTTT. This chain connects TRBV21-1 to TRBJ2-3; TRBD2, the table's D call, lacks a check against the DNA. TRBV21-1 is a listed pseudogene. The CDR3 totals 15 residues.

This clone is a singleton in its sample. The rearrangement uses TRBV11-3 and TRBJ2-7, with 10 bases aligning to TRBD1. CDR3 length equals 15 residues. The germline gives CDR1 SGHNT, CDR2 YENEEA. Losses at the gene ends were 5 bases for V and 2 bases for J; bases not matched to a gene: 6. DNA for the CDR3: TGTGCCAGCAGCCCTGGGACAGGGGAGCCCTACGAGCAGTACTTC. Amino acids: CASSPGTGEPYEQYF. Filled out from reference TRBV11-3 and TRBJ2-7, the complete variable domain reads EAGVVQSPRYKIIEKKQPVAFWCNPISGHNTLYWYLQNLGQGPELLIRYENEEAVDDSQLPKDRFSAERLKGVDSTLKIQPAELGDSAVYLCASSPGTGEPYEQYFGPGTRLTVT.

The rearrangement links TRBV29-1 to TRBJ1-2; 7 nucleotides match TRBD1. J was trimmed by 4 bases and V by 2 bases; bases with no gene match: 7. The CDR3 consists of 14 residues. Looked up from germline, CDR1 is SQVTM and CDR2 is ANQGSEA. In DNA form, the CDR3 reads TGCAGCGTTGAACCGGAGGGGGCTTCCTATGGCTACACCTTC. This gives the protein CSVEPEGASYGYTF.

The V call is TRBV6-5, the J call TRBJ2-3; D is unclear. The CDR3 runs 13 residues. Trimming stripped 4 bases from V and 2 bases from J, with 7 bases between. Germline V gives CDR1 MNHEY, CDR2 SVGAGI. The CDR3: CASSSSSTDTQYF. CDR3 in DNA: TGTGCCAGCAGTTCCTCCTCCACAGATACGCAGTATTTT.

This clone was seen only a few times. The chain uses TRBV13 and TRBJ1-4, with a possible D match to TRBD1 (5 bases). This CDR3 is built from 14 residues. CDR1 PRHDT and CDR2 FYEKMQ come from the germline V gene (reference sequence). Trimming removed 5 bases from V and 4 bases from J, with 11 bases in between. The CDR3 is CASSHRQYNEKLFF. CDR3 DNA sequence: TGTGCCAGCAGCCACCGACAGTATAATGAAAAACTGTTTTTT.

The gene calls are TRBV14 and TRBJ1-1, with D possibly being TRBD1 (5 bases). The V end was cut by 0 bases, the J end by 1 base, with 9 bases between. Germline V gene sequence: CDR1 SGHDN, CDR2 FVKESK. The CDR3 loop spans 15 amino acids. CDR3 DNA: TGTGCCAGCAGCCAAGAGGGGCGGGGGAACACTGAAGCTTTCTTT. Protein product: CASSQEGRGNTEAFF.

V is TRBV28 and J is TRBJ1-2, with 8 bases matching TRBD1. Per germline, CDR1 MDHEN and CDR2 SYDVKM. CDR3 length equals 14 residues. Unmatched junction bases numbered 7, after V lost 6 bases and J lost 4 bases. Here the CDR3 DNA reads TGTGCCAGCAGCTCAGGACAGGGAGGCTATGGCTACACCTTC. Protein sequence: CASSSGQGGYGYTF.

The V call is TRBV6-2 or TRBV6-3, the J call TRBJ1-2, with TRBD1 matching over 7 bases. In germline, CDR1 is MNHEY, CDR2 SVGEGT. V was pared by 0 bases and J by 2 bases, with 3 bases of the junction left unmatched. This CDR3 contains 15 residues. The CDR3 sequence is CASSYSGQRNYGYTF. The CDR3 DNA sequence: TGTGCCAGCAGTTACTCGGGACAGCGAAACTATGGCTACACCTTC.

This chain joins TRBV5-1 and TRBJ2-7; 10 bases map to TRBD1. The germline V gene has CDR1 SGHRS and CDR2 YFSETQ. The CDR3 runs to 14 residues. The V segment lost 4 bases and the J segment 5 bases; nucleotides outside the gene matches: 6. The CDR3 coding sequence is TGCGCCAGCAGCAAGGACAGGGGGGACGACGAGCAGTACTTC. Residues: CASSKDRGDDEQYF.

The chain recombines TRBV11-2 with TRBJ1-1; tentative D call: TRBD1 (6 bases). The germline V and J ends were trimmed by 2 bases and 4 bases, with 20 bases remaining between them. The CDR3 has 17 amino acids. Germline V gene data show CDR1 as SGHAT and CDR2 as FQNNGV. The CDR3 reads CASSLFEGARGITEAFF. DNA of the CDR3: TGTGCCAGCAGCTTATTCGAGGGCGCCAGGGGCATCACTGAAGCTTTCTTT.

The chain combines TRBV28 with TRBJ2-2; D gene uncertain. V lost 7 bases and J 6 bases, leaving 15 bases between the germline ends. Looked up from germline, CDR1 is MDHEN and CDR2 is SYDVKM. CDR3 length: 14 residues. CDR3 nucleotides: TGTGCCAGCACCCTTGGGCCAAGCCCCGGGGAGCTGTTTTTT. Residues: CASTLGPSPGELFF.

V gene TRBV6-5 combines with J gene TRBJ2-7; the match to TRBD2 covers 9 bases. The CDR3 covers 15 residues. The ends lost 8 bases at V and 5 bases at J; junction bases unmatched: 13. Per the germline V gene, CDR1 is MNHEY and CDR2 is SVGAGI. The chain's CDR3 is CASRLSGSVSNEQYF. CDR3 nucleotides: TGTGCCAGCCGGCTTAGCGGGAGCGTTAGCAACGAGCAGTACTTC.

This clone was recorded only once. The chain recombines TRBV18 with TRBJ1-2; D not certain. The CDR3 covers 15 residues. The germline V gene has CDR1 KGHSH and CDR2 LQKENI. V lost 2 bases and J 4 bases, leaving 14 bases between the germline ends. CDR3 amino acids: CASSPMDLTRYGYTF. CDR3 nucleotides: TGTGCCAGCTCACCAATGGATCTGACTCGCTATGGCTACACCTTC. The whole variable domain, remainder taken from reference TRBV18 and TRBJ1-2, is NAGVMQNPRHLVRRRGQEARLRCSPMKGHSHVYWYRQLPEEGLKFMVYLQKENIIDESGMPKERFSAEFPKEGPSILRIQQVVRGDSAAYFCASSPMDLTRYGYTFGSGTRLTVV.

The chain employs TRBV28 and TRBJ1-5, with a possible D match to TRBD1 (5 bases). CDR3 length: 14 residues. Per germline, CDR1 MDHEN and CDR2 SYDVKM. Between the trimmed V and J ends, which lost 7 bases and 0 bases, there was a span of 10 bases. CDR3 loop: CASMGLDSNQPQHF. In DNA form, the CDR3 reads TGTGCCAGCATGGGACTGGATAGCAATCAGCCCCAGCATTTT.